These T cell receptor beta chains were read from a single sample in a study of OX40 agonist ivuxolimab in advanced cancers. Sequencing was performed with immunoSEQ multiplex PCR; in TCRdb, only in-frame clones are kept and a portion is missing. This sample has around 77,000 clones, with around 92% found just once. The source was CD4+ or CD8+ T cells sorted from blood, collected in a trial of the OX40 agonist ivuxolimab. The receptors were sampled from an adult with an advanced solid tumor such as melanoma, head and neck, liver or kidney cancer. The conserved cysteine and the conserved F or W are not part of the CDR3 here. Some rows have no size entry. The others give once, few or many, or a class for an expanded clone.

CDR3 protein: AWRARGMREKLF
V gene: TRBV30
J gene: TRBJ1-4
CDR3 length: 12
clone size: -

CDR3 protein: ASSLDWQGEGEQY
V gene: TRBV11-2
J gene: -
CDR3 length: 13
clone size: once

CDR3 protein: ASRDRVLNEKLF
V gene: TRBV6-5
J gene: TRBJ1-4
CDR3 length: 12
clone size: -

CDR3 protein: ASSPGRNQETQY
V gene: TRBV18
J gene: TRBJ2-5
CDR3 length: 12
clone size: -

CDR3 protein: ATRDNSNQPQH
V gene: TRBV6-6
J gene: TRBJ1-5
CDR3 length: 11
clone size: -

CDR3 protein: ASSLAEGQTQY
V gene: TRBV11-2
J gene: TRBJ2-5
CDR3 length: 11
clone size: -

CDR3 protein: ASSLIPSTVTQETQY
V gene: TRBV5-1
J gene: TRBJ2-5
CDR3 length: 15
clone size: -

CDR3 protein: SVSPNRARNAGELF
V gene: TRBV29-1
J gene: TRBJ2-2
CDR3 length: 14
clone size: -

CDR3 protein: SVRRTGGTGELF
V gene: TRBV29-1
J gene: TRBJ2-2
CDR3 length: 12
clone size: -

CDR3 protein: ASSQTGNEQF
V gene: TRBV7-9
J gene: TRBJ2-1
CDR3 length: 10
clone size: -

CDR3 protein: AWTSGTRNSPLH
V gene: TRBV30
J gene: TRBJ1-6
CDR3 length: 12
clone size: -

CDR3 protein: ASSLVQETQY
V gene: TRBV11-2
J gene: TRBJ2-5
CDR3 length: 10
clone size: -

CDR3 protein: ASSPDRGQGYT
V gene: TRBV6-5
J gene: TRBJ1-2
CDR3 length: 11
clone size: -

CDR3 protein: ASSFNRGLGANVLT
V gene: TRBV11-2
J gene: TRBJ2-6
CDR3 length: 14
clone size: -

CDR3 protein: AWRRMGAGVAGGSEQY
V gene: TRBV30
J gene: TRBJ2-7
CDR3 length: 16
clone size: -

CDR3 protein: ASSLSPSYTGELF
V gene: TRBV28
J gene: TRBJ2-2
CDR3 length: 13
clone size: -

CDR3 protein: ASSYPPDRRTEAF
V gene: TRBV6-6
J gene: TRBJ1-1
CDR3 length: 13
clone size: -

CDR3 protein: ASSFRLGGDTQY
V gene: TRBV5-1
J gene: TRBJ2-3
CDR3 length: 12
clone size: -

CDR3 protein: ARGDSVHEQY
V gene: TRBV5-3
J gene: TRBJ2-7
CDR3 length: 10
clone size: -

CDR3 protein: ASALRMNQPQH
V gene: TRBV12-5
J gene: TRBJ1-5
CDR3 length: 11
clone size: -

CDR3 protein: ASSSTVGGDEKLF
V gene: TRBV5-1
J gene: TRBJ1-4
CDR3 length: 13
clone size: -

CDR3 protein: ASGRPQGEKLF
V gene: TRBV12-5
J gene: TRBJ1-4
CDR3 length: 11
clone size: -

CDR3 protein: ASRPSSGGIQY
V gene: TRBV5-4
J gene: TRBJ2-4
CDR3 length: 11
clone size: -

CDR3 protein: ASSKGLAGFSGTGELF
V gene: TRBV9
J gene: TRBJ2-2
CDR3 length: 16
clone size: -

CDR3 protein: ASSRSQGSTDTQY
V gene: TRBV18
J gene: TRBJ2-3
CDR3 length: 13
clone size: few

CDR3 protein: ASGPGRGATNEKLF
V gene: TRBV12-5
J gene: TRBJ1-4
CDR3 length: 14
clone size: -

CDR3 protein: ASGLGGQGPRAEAF
V gene: TRBV7-8
J gene: TRBJ1-1
CDR3 length: 14
clone size: few

CDR3 protein: ASSLENYGYT
V gene: TRBV5-1
J gene: TRBJ1-2
CDR3 length: 10
clone size: -

CDR3 protein: ASGLKALRIQY
V gene: TRBV27
J gene: TRBJ2-4
CDR3 length: 11
clone size: -

CDR3 protein: ASSFRALSSGELF
V gene: TRBV11-2
J gene: TRBJ2-2
CDR3 length: 13
clone size: -

CDR3 protein: ASSSTPNTEAF
V gene: TRBV7-2
J gene: TRBJ1-1
CDR3 length: 11
clone size: -